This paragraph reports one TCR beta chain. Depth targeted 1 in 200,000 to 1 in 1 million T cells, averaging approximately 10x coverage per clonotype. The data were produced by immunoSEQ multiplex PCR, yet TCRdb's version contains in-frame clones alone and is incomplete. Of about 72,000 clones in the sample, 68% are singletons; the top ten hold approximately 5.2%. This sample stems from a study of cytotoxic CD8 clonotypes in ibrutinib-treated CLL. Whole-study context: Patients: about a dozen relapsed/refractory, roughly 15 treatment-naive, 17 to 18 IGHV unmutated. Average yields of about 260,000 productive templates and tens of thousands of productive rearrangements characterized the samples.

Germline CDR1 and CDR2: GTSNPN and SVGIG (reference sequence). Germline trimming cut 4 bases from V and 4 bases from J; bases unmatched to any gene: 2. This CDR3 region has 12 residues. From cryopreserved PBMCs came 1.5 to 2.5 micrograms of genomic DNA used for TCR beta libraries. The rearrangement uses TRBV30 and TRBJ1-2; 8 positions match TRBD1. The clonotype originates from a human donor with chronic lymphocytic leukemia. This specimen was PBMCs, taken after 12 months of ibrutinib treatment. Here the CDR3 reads CAWTDRAYGYTF. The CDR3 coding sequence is TGTGCCTGGACGGACAGGGCCTATGGCTACACCTTC.